The clone carrying this T cell receptor (beta chain) was seen only once. These data come from a study of cytomegalovirus exposure and HLA in healthy donors. PCR employed 60 Vbeta and 13 Jbeta primers. TCRdb keeps only in-frame clones here, not all; method: immunoSEQ multiplex PCR. The top ten hold over 1.3% of the sample, which has over 150,000 clones, approximately 77% seen once. The CDR3 extends over 15 amino acids. Per the germline V gene, CDR1 is SNHLY and CDR2 is FYNNEI. V was clipped by 6 bases and J by 4 bases, with 16 bases between them. The TCR comes from a man aged 18 to 35 in good health and CMV-seronegative. The sequenced sample was PBMCs. The genes are TRBV2 and TRBJ1-3; the D is unclear. Here the CDR3 DNA reads TGTGCCAGCAGCCTCGGGGTTGGAACGGGAAACACCATATATTTT. Its translation: CASSLGVGTGNTIYF.